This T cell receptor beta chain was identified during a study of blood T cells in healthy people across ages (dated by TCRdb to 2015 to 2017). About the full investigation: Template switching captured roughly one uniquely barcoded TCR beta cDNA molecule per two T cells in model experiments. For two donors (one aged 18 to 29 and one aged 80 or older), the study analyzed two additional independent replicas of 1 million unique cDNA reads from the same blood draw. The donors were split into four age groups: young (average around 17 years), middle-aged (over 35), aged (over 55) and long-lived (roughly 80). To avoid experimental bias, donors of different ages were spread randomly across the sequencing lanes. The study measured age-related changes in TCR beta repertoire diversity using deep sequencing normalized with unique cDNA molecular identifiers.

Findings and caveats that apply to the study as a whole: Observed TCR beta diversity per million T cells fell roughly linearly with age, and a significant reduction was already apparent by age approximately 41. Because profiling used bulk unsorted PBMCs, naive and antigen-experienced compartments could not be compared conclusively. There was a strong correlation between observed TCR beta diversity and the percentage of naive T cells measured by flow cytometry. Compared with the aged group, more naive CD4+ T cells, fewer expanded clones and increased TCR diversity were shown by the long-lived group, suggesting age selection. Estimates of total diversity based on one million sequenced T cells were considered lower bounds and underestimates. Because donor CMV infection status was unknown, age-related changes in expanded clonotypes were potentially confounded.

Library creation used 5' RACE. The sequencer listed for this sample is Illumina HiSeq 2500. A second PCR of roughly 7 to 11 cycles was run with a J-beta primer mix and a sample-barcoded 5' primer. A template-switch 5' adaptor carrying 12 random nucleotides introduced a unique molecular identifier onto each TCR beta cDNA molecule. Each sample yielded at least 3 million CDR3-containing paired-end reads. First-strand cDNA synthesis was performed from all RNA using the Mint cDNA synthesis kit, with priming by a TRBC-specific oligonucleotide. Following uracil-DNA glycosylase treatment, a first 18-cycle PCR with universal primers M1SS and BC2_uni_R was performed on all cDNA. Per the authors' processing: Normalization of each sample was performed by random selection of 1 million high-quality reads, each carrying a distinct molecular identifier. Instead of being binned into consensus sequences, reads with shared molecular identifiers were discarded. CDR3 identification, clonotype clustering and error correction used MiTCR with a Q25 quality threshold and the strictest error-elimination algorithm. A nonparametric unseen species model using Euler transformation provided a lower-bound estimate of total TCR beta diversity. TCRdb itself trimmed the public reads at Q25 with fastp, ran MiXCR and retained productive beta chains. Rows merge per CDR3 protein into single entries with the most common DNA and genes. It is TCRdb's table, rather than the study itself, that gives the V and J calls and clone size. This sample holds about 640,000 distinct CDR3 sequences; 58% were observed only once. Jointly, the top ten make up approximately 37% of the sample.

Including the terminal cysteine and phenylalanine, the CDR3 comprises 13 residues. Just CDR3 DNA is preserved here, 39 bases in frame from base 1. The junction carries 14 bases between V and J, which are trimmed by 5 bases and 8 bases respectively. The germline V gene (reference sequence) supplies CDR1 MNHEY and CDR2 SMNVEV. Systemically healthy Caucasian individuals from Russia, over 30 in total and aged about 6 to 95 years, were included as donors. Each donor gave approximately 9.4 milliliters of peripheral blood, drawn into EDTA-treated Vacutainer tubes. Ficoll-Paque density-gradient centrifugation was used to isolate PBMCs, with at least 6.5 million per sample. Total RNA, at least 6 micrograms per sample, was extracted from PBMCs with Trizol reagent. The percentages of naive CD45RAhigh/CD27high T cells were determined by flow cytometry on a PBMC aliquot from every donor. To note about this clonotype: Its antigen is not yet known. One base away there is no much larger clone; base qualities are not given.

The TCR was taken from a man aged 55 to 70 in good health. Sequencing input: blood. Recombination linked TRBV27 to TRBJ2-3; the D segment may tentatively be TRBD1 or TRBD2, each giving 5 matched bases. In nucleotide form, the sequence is TGTGCCAGCAGTCGAGGGGTATTTGGTACGCAGTATTTT. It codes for CASSRGVFGTQYF.